This entry features one T cell receptor beta chain sequence. The source of the sample is a study of T cells in Graves' hyperthyroidism and ophthalmopathy. Germline assignment: CDR1 SQVTM and CDR2 ANQGSEA. V shed 5 bases and J 7 bases; nucleotides not matched to a gene: 4. The CDR3 runs 12 residues. The source material, RNA transcripts, was used to amplify TCR beta CDR3 regions. In the first-round RT-PCR of the TCR CDR3, the HTBI primer set was used. TCRdb fed the multiplex PCR reads into MiXCR, producing one record per CDR3 protein. The sample carries hundreds of thousands of distinct CDR3 sequences, roughly 40% recorded once.

The J gene is TRBJ1-1, the V gene TRBV29-1; 10 bases agree with TRBD1. The source material was blood. This sequence originates from a man aged 18 to 30 with Graves' hyperthyroidism. CDR3 amino acids: CSVPDRGLEAFF. The DNA for the CDR3 is TGCAGCGTTCCTGACAGGGGGCTTGAAGCTTTCTTT.